This T cell receptor (beta chain) was recorded in a study of regulatory T cells in long-lasting Graves disease. The study, taken as a whole, reports: Tissue studied was limited to peripheral blood, excluding thyroid tissue.

Trimming shortened V by 0 bases and J by 0 bases, and 14 bases separated the two germline ends. The CDR3 is 18 residues long. The germline V gene encodes CDR1 MNHEY and CDR2 SVGEGT. As to time point: newly diagnosed GD, antithyroid drugs for less than 3 months. PBMC RNA served as the TCR library source. Into tubes containing EDTA, 7.5 to 9.5 milliliters of peripheral blood were drawn. There are many counts of this clonotype. What it binds is not known. Researchers made TCR beta libraries by using iRepertoire HTBI primers and running Arm-PCR on CDR3 regions. TCRdb redid the calling of the multiplex PCR reads with MiXCR, one entry per CDR3 protein. Found here are 250,000 to 400,000 distinct CDR3 sequences, about 18% of them singletons; the top ten hold about 39%.

The rearrangement links TRBV6-2 or TRBV6-3 to TRBJ1-4; D gene uncertain. Here the sequenced sample was peripheral blood mononuclear cells (PBMCs), taken at new diagnosis, from a patient treated with antithyroid drugs. The sequence was obtained from a female donor with Graves disease. The chain's CDR3 is CASSYSRESEATNEKLFF. CDR3 DNA: TGTGCCAGCAGTTACTCAAGGGAATCAGAAGCAACTAATGAAAAACTGTTTTTT.